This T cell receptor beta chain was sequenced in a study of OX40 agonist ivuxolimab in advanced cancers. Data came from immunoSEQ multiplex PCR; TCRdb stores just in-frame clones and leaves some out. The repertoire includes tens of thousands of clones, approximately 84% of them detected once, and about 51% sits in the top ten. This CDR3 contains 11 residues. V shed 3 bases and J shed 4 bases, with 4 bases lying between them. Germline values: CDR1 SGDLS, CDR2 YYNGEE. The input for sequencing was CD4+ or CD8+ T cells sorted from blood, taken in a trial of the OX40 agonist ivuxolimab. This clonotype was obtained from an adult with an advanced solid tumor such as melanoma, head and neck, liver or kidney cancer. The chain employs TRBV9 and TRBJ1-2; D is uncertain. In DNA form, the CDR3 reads TGTGCCAGCAGCGCCCCCTATGGCTACACCTTC. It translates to CASSAPYGYTF.